The 23 T cell receptor beta chains below were found in one sample sequenced in a study of T cells in Graves' hyperthyroidism and ophthalmopathy. RNA transcripts gave rise to amplified TCR beta CDR3 regions. The HTBI primer set drove a first-round RT-PCR of the TCR CDR3. MiXCR, applied by TCRdb to the multiplex PCR reads, yields one record per CDR3 protein. The data hold under 250,000 distinct CDR3 sequences, with around 25% observed a single time. Sample: blood. Source of these receptors: a woman aged 40 to 55 with Graves' ophthalmopathy.

This clonotype was counted many times. V is TRBV30 and J is TRBJ2-2, with D possibly TRBD2 on 5 matching bases. Germline loops: CDR1 GTSNPN, CDR2 SVGIG (reference sequence). This CDR3 comprises 14 residues. Trimming removed 0 bases at V and 7 bases at J, with 12 bases between. The CDR3 region has the DNA TGTGCCTGGAGTGTACGGGGTTTCGGCGGGGAGCTGTTTTTT. It specifies CAWSVRGFGGELFF.

This clonotype has ten or more counts. The genes are TRBV5-1 and TRBJ2-5; no clear D. Germline CDR1 is SGHRS and CDR2 is YFSETQ. Deletions cut 0 bases from V and 2 bases from J, with 17 bases between. This CDR3 is built from 17 residues. The CDR3 sequence is CASSLVGGISVQETQYF. In nucleotides, the CDR3 is TGCGCCAGCAGCTTGGTAGGCGGAATCTCTGTACAAGAGACCCAGTACTTC.

This clonotype occurred a few times. The chain combines TRBV5-4 with TRBJ2-7; D might be TRBD1 or TRBD2, each matching 5 bases. The length of the CDR3 is 15 residues. The germline V gene encodes CDR1 SGHNT and CDR2 YYREEE (reference sequence). Deletions cut 0 bases from V and 3 bases from J, with 13 bases between. This CDR3 is CASSLGGPDGYEQYF. CDR3 bases: TGTGCCAGCAGCTTGGGGGGACCGGATGGCTACGAGCAGTACTTC.

This clonotype was seen ten or more times. The chain recombines TRBV2 with TRBJ1-2, with D unresolved. CDR1 is SNHLY and CDR2 is FYNNEI in the germline V gene. This CDR3 region has 11 residues. With 3 bases removed from V and 7 bases from J, the gap between germline ends came to 6 bases. CDR3 nucleotide sequence: TGTGCCAGCAGTGAGGGGTCTGGCTACACCTTC. This encodes CASSEGSGYTF.

This clonotype occurred many times. This CDR3 is CASSTGVPNIQYF. The CDR3 nucleotides are TGTGCCAGCAGTACCGGGGTGCCAAACATTCAGTACTTC. The chain uses TRBV28 and TRBJ2-4, with D possibly matching TRBD2 (5 bases). CDR1 MDHEN and CDR2 SYDVKM come from the germline V gene. V shed 5 bases and J shed 6 bases, with 11 bases lying between them. The CDR3 sequence is 13 residues long.

This clonotype was observed at least ten times. J is TRBJ2-7 and V is TRBV19, with 13 bases fitting TRBD2. The CDR3 is 15 amino acids. Germline V gene lookup returns CDR1 LNHDA and CDR2 SQIVND (reference sequence). Losses at the gene ends were 3 bases for V and 1 base for J; bases not matched to a gene: 0. CDR3 bases: TGTGCCAGTAGTATGGGACTAGCGGGATCCTACGAGCAGTACTTC. Translated, it gives CASSMGLAGSYEQYF.

This clonotype was recorded at least ten times. The CDR3, as DNA: TGTGCCAGCAGCTCCGTATCCAGGGGGAACTATGGCTACACCTTC. Amino acids: CASSSVSRGNYGYTF. This sequence joins TRBV7-2 and TRBJ1-2, with 7 bases aligning to TRBD1. The CDR3 is 15 amino acids. Losses at the gene ends were 4 bases for V and 2 bases for J; bases not matched to a gene: 7. CDR1 and CDR2 from the germline V gene are SGHTA and FQGNSA. Drawing the rest from reference TRBV7-2 and TRBJ1-2, the complete variable domain is GAGVSQSPSNKVTEKGKDVELRCDPISGHTALYWYRQSLGQGLEFLIYFQGNSAPDKSGLPSDRFSAERTGGSVSTLTIQRTQQEDSAVYLCASSSVSRGNYGYTFGSGTRLTVV.

About this clonotype itself: A much bigger clone sits one base away, suggesting this may be a read error. The chain carries TRBV18 and TRBJ2-7, with 11 bases aligning to TRBD2. CDR1 is KGHSH and CDR2 is LQKENI in the germline V gene. The CDR3 has 15 amino acids. CDR3 coding DNA: TGTGTCAGCTCACCACTAGCGGGAGCAGGCAACGAGCAGTACTTC. Its translation: CVSSPLAGAGNEQYF.

This clonotype has at least ten counts. The V gene is TRBV12-3 or TRBV12-4, the J gene TRBJ1-2; weak D call: TRBD1 (6 bases). The V end lost 6 bases, the J end lost 7 bases, and 18 bases lay between the germline ends. The CDR3 is 14 residues long. The CDR3 protein is CASREQGSFGGYTF. For the CDR3, the DNA is TGTGCCAGCAGGGAACAGGGATCCTTCGGTGGCTACACCTTC.

In its sample, this clonotype was seen many times. This sequence joins TRBV6-5 and TRBJ2-7, with 13 bases fitting TRBD2. Germline V gene lookup returns CDR1 MNHEY and CDR2 SVGAGI. This CDR3 contains 16 residues. V lost 4 bases and J lost 2; bases outside the gene matches: 5. CDR3 sequence reads: CASSFRLAGGTYEQYF. The DNA of the CDR3 is TGTGCCAGCAGTTTTAGACTAGCGGGAGGAACCTACGAGCAGTACTTC.

V usage is TRBV29-1 and J usage is TRBJ2-7; a weak D match, TRBD1 (6 bases). V lost 6 bases to trimming and J lost 4 bases, with 19 bases between them. The CDR3 runs to 14 residues. Per the germline V gene, CDR1 is SQVTM and CDR2 is ANQGSEA. The CDR3 bases are TGCAGCGTCCCGAACCCGACAGGAAGGTACGAGCAGTACTTC. This sequence encodes CSVPNPTGRYEQYF.

In this sample, this clonotype turned up many times. The chain joins TRBV5-1 to TRBJ1-2; TRBD1 matches at 7 bases. Losses at the gene ends were 4 bases for V and 2 bases for J; bases not matched to a gene: 5. CDR1 and CDR2 (germline): SGHRS, YFSETQ. The CDR3 covers 14 residues. CDR3 coding DNA: TGCGCCAGCAGCCCCGGGACAGCCAACTATGGCTACACCTTC. It is translated as CASSPGTANYGYTF.

This clonotype occurred many times. The V and J genes are TRBV28 and TRBJ1-5, with D tentatively TRBD1 (5 bases). Trimming shortened V by 3 bases and J by 7 bases, and 10 bases separated the two germline ends. The CDR3 is made up of 13 amino acids. Germline V gene lookup returns CDR1 MDHEN and CDR2 SYDVKM. The CDR3 region has the DNA TGTGCCAGCAGTTTCCAGGGCGGGCAGCCCCAGCATTTT. It specifies CASSFQGGQPQHF.

The chain has TRBV3-1 and TRBJ2-4; 10 nucleotides line up with TRBD1. The CDR3 has 17 residues. Per germline, CDR1 LGHDT and CDR2 YNNKEL (reference sequence). V shed 8 bases, J shed 0 bases, and the junction held 10 bases outside the gene matches. CDR3: CASGMGQGSPAKNIQYF. CDR3 sequence (DNA): TGTGCCAGCGGCATGGGACAGGGGTCGCCAGCCAAAAACATTCAGTACTTC. The full variable domain, with the rest looked up from reference TRBV3-1 and TRBJ2-4, is DTAVSQTPKYLVTQMGNDKSIKCEQNLGHDTMYWYKQDSKKFLKIMFSYNNKELIINETVPNRFSPKSPDKAHLNLHINSLELGDSAVYFCASGMGQGSPAKNIQYFGAGTRLSVL.

In this sample, this clonotype turned up many times. The rearrangement joins TRBV2 to TRBJ2-5, with 8 nucleotides matching TRBD2. The CDR3 is 15 residues long. Germline lookup yields CDR1 SNHLY and CDR2 FYNNEI. After removal of 1 base from V and 1 base from J, the junction contained 2 bases not matched to a gene. The CDR3 DNA reads as TGTGCCAGCAGTGAAGGACTAGCGAGCCAAGAGACCCAGTACTTC. Encoded protein: CASSEGLASQETQYF.

This clonotype was seen ten or more times. This rearrangement joins TRBV7-3 to TRBJ1-2; D possibly corresponds to TRBD1 (6 bases). Per the germline V gene, CDR1 is SGHTA and CDR2 is FQGTGA. The CDR3 sequence is 15 residues long. V was shortened by 2 bases and J by 4 bases, with 14 bases between the two germline ends. For the CDR3, the DNA is TGTGCCAGCAGCTTATCGCAGAGGGGGTCCTATGGCTACACCTTC. Its translation is CASSLSQRGSYGYTF.

The chain couples TRBV15 to TRBJ1-2; 8 bases line up with TRBD1. V gave up 4 bases and J gave up 8 bases; unmatched junction bases: 3. This CDR3 spans 12 amino acids. Germline V gene sequence: CDR1 LNHNV, CDR2 YYDKDF (reference sequence). The CDR3 region has the DNA TGTGCCACCAGCAACGGACAGGGAGGCTACACCTTC. This encodes CATSNGQGGYTF. Combining the CDR3 with reference TRBV15 and TRBJ1-2 gives the whole variable domain DAMVIQNPRYQVTQFGKPVTLSCSQTLNHNVMYWYQQKSSQAPKLLFHYYDKDFNNEADTPDNFQSRRPNTSFCFLDIRSPGLGDTAMYLCATSNGQGGYTFGSGTRLTVV.

Turning to this clonotype: Relative to the germline gene, one junction end is altered; a read error may explain this. The chain combines TRBV6-2 or TRBV6-3 with TRBJ1-1, with a possible D match to TRBD1 (6 bases). The CDR3 runs to 13 residues. CDR1 MNHEY and CDR2 SVGEGT come from the germline V gene. CDR3 nucleotide sequence: TGTGCCAGCAGTAACAGGGCCAACACTAAAGCTTTCTTT. This gives the protein CASSNRANTKAFF.

This clonotype has a count of ten or more. The gene calls are TRBV7-6 and TRBJ2-2; 9 nucleotides line up with TRBD2. The ends lost 4 bases at V and 5 bases at J; junction bases unmatched: 5. Germline values: CDR1 SGHVS, CDR2 FNYEAQ. The CDR3 totals 15 residues. For the CDR3, the DNA is TGTGCCAGCAGCTGGACTAGCGTAACAACCGGGGAGCTGTTTTTT. The encoded protein is CASSWTSVTTGELFF.

This clonotype was observed many times. The chain carries TRBV4-1 and TRBJ2-2; unclear D gene. Trimming shortened V by 4 bases and J by 3 bases, and 9 bases separated the two germline ends. This CDR3 region has 14 residues. Germline CDR1 reads MGHRA; CDR2 reads YSYEKL. This CDR3 is CASSPGLDTGELFF. The CDR3 region has the DNA TGCGCCAGCAGCCCCGGATTAGACACCGGGGAGCTGTTTTTT.

There are many counts of this clonotype. CDR3 loop: CASSPDRRRDGYTF. CDR3 bases: TGTGCCAGCAGCCCGGACAGACGTCGGGATGGCTACACCTTC. V gene TRBV3-1 combines with J gene TRBJ1-2; possibly TRBD1 for D (6 bases). Per germline, CDR1 LGHDT and CDR2 YNNKEL (reference sequence). The CDR3 has 14 amino acids. Trimming took off 4 bases at V and 6 bases at J, with 15 bases between the two ends.

This clonotype has at least ten counts. The rearrangement joins TRBV4-1 to TRBJ2-7; D gene uncertain. The germline CDR1 and CDR2 sequences are MGHRA and YSYEKL. This CDR3 has 13 residues. V lost 5 bases and J lost 4, with 12 bases in between. CDR3 DNA sequence: TGCGCCAGCAGCTCACTATTAGGGTACGAGCAGTACTTC. As protein: CASSSLLGYEQYF.

This chain links TRBV5-1 with TRBJ2-2, with 10 bases aligning to TRBD1. Germline assignment: CDR1 SGHRS and CDR2 YFSETQ. V trimming: 5 bases; J trimming: 4 bases; junction bases outside the gene matches: 8. The CDR3 is 16 amino acids. The chain's CDR3 is CASRTPGQGSTGELFF. DNA of the CDR3: TGCGCCAGCAGGACCCCGGGACAGGGGTCCACCGGGGAGCTGTTTTTT.